These 28 T cell receptor beta chains came from one sample sequenced in a study of T cells in Graves' hyperthyroidism and ophthalmopathy. There were TCR beta CDR3 regions amplified from RNA transcripts. In the first-round RT-PCR of the TCR CDR3, the HTBI primer set was used. One entry per CDR3 protein results from TCRdb running MiXCR on the multiplex PCR reads. This sample has almost 600,000 distinct CDR3 sequences; 40% to 55% occur once, and the top ten carry around 7.7%. The sample was peripheral blood or thyroid tissue (not recorded which). All receptors come from a woman aged 18-29 years with Graves' hyperthyroidism.

This chain uses TRBV4-3 with TRBJ2-3; weak D call: TRBD1 (6 bases). V was shortened by 5 bases and J by 2 bases, with 14 bases between the two germline ends. The germline gives CDR1 LGHNA, CDR2 YSLEER. The CDR3 extends over 15 amino acids. CDR3 DNA sequence: TGCGCCAGCAGCAGAAACAGGGTGGACACAGATACGCAGTATTTT. Its protein product is CASSRNRVDTDTQYF.

As concerns this clonotype: This may be a read error: a much more frequent sequence differs by one nucleotide. This rearrangement joins TRBV24-1 to TRBJ2-3; D possibly corresponds to TRBD2 (6 bases). The CDR3 covers 14 residues. Germline V gives CDR1 KGHDR, CDR2 SFDVKD. With 4 bases removed from V and 4 bases from J, the gap between germline ends came to 11 bases. CDR3 protein: CATSESPSADTQYF. The CDR3 DNA is TGTGCCACCAGTGAAAGCCCTAGCGCAGATACGCAGTATTTT.

This clonotype was detected many times. This chain connects TRBV7-2 to TRBJ1-2, with 7 positions matching TRBD1. The CDR3 sequence is 15 residues long. Germline V gene lookup returns CDR1 SGHTA and CDR2 FQGNSA. The junction had 4 bases not matched to a gene; V was cut back by 3 bases and J by 0 bases. CDR3: CASSFRDRPNYGYTF. CDR3 nucleotides: TGTGCCAGCAGCTTCCGGGACAGACCTAACTATGGCTACACCTTC.

This clonotype was counted many times. The chain links TRBV5-1 to TRBJ1-2; 8 bases map to TRBD1. The CDR3 has 18 amino acids. Looked up from germline, CDR1 is SGHRS and CDR2 is YFSETQ. Trimming took 4 bases from V and 2 from J; bases not matched to a gene: 16. The CDR3 bases are TGCGCCAGCAGCAACCTCGGACCCGGGACAGGAATAAACTATGGCTACACCTTC. It yields the protein CASSNLGPGTGINYGYTF.

This clonotype was seen only a few times. With a much larger clone just one base away, this may be a read error. This sequence joins TRBV10-3 and TRBJ2-7; maybe TRBD2 (5 bases). The CDR3 length is 14 residues. CDR1 and CDR2 (germline): ENHRY, SYGVKD. V lost 5 bases and J lost 4, with 15 bases in between. CDR3 in amino acids: CAISYAARGYEQYF. The CDR3 DNA sequence: TGTGCCATCAGTTATGCGGCCCGCGGGTACGAGCAGTACTTC.

As concerns this clonotype: The junction departs from the called germline gene at one end, perhaps through a read error. The chain carries TRBV7-9 and TRBJ2-1; 11 positions agree with TRBD2. Germline V gene lookup returns CDR1 SEHNR and CDR2 FQNEAQ (reference sequence). This CDR3 is 15 amino acids long. This chain's CDR3 is CASNFGLAGDNEQFF. The DNA of the CDR3 is TGCGCCAGCAACTTTGGACTAGCGGGTGACAATGAGCAGTTCTTC.

On this clonotype itself: A much larger clone lies a single base off, so this may be a read error. J is TRBJ2-1 and V is TRBV29-1; D not resolved. This CDR3 has 13 residues. Germline V gene lookup returns CDR1 SQVTM and CDR2 ANQGSEA. The CDR3 protein is CSVKRPTYNEQIF. DNA of the CDR3: TGCAGCGTGAAGAGACCTACCTACAATGAGCAGATCTTC.

Points on this clonotype: This may be a read error: a much more frequent sequence differs by one nucleotide. The chain couples TRBV13 to TRBJ2-1, with no clear D. From germline, CDR1 is PRHDT and CDR2 FYEKMQ (reference sequence). This CDR3 contains 13 residues. CDR3 nucleotides: TGTGCCGGCAGCCAAGATAAAGTAGGAGAGCAGTTCTTC. This codes for CAGSQDKVGEQFF.

The chain joins TRBV29-1 to TRBJ1-2; the match to TRBD1 covers 8 bases. Germline V gives CDR1 SQVTM, CDR2 ANQGSEA. The CDR3 runs to 15 residues. The ends lost 6 bases at V and 0 bases at J; junction bases unmatched: 9. CDR3 amino acids: CSVLDREAPNYGYTF. The CDR3 DNA is TGCAGCGTCTTGGACAGGGAGGCCCCTAACTATGGCTACACCTTC.

This clonotype was seen once. For the CDR3, the DNA is TGTGCCAGCAGTTTTTGGCCTCCGGGACAGGGCACCGGGGAGCTGTTTTTT. The encoded protein is CASSFWPPGQGTGELFF. The rearrangement joins TRBV12-3 or TRBV12-4 to TRBJ2-2; 9 bases line up with TRBD1. Trimming cost V 3 bases and J 4 bases; bases outside gene matches: 9. There are 17 residues in the CDR3.

This clonotype was seen a few times. The chain carries TRBV19 and TRBJ2-2; 10 bases agree with TRBD2. J gave up 3 bases and V 3 bases, and 10 bases lay outside the gene matches. The CDR3 contains 18 residues. Germline-derived CDR1 and CDR2 are LNHDA and SQIVND (reference sequence). CDR3 coding DNA: TGTGCCAGTAGTATGCCCAGCGGGAGGGTCTCTTACACCGGGGAGCTGTTTTTT. It yields the protein CASSMPSGRVSYTGELFF.

The sample holds many counts of this clonotype. The chain recombines TRBV12-3 or TRBV12-4 with TRBJ2-5; D is ambiguous. The ends were cut back, 2 bases at V and 3 bases at J, with 13 bases in the middle. The CDR3 spans 15 residues. DNA for the CDR3: TGTGCCAGCAGTTTACAGTTAGCCGTTGAAGAGACCCAGTACTTC. Protein product: CASSLQLAVEETQYF.

Notes on this clonotype: Relative to the germline gene, one junction end is altered; a read error may explain this. The chain joins TRBV24-1 to TRBJ2-2; TRBD2 matches 14 bases. Germline CDR1 is KGHDR and CDR2 is SFDVKD. The CDR3 runs 20 residues. The CDR3 protein is CASSYLPGLAGVLISGELFF. The DNA of the CDR3 is TGTGCCAGCAGTTACCTTCCGGGACTAGCGGGAGTTTTGATATCCGGGGAGCTGTTTTTT.

V is TRBV6-1 and J is TRBJ2-7, with D perhaps TRBD1 or TRBD2 (5 bases each). Germline values: CDR1 MNHNS, CDR2 SASEGT. V lost 5 bases to trimming and J lost 9 bases, with 14 bases between them. The CDR3 length is 12 residues. The CDR3 nucleotides read TGTGCCAGCAGTCATCCAGGGACGGGGCAGTACTTC. Translating gives CASSHPGTGQYF.

The V gene is TRBV7-6, the J gene TRBJ2-7; tentative D call: TRBD1 (6 bases). The J call may be faulty, since TRBJ2-1 better matches the DNA end. The germline V gene encodes CDR1 SGHVS and CDR2 FNYEAQ. This CDR3 spans 14 amino acids. The CDR3 DNA reads as TGTGCCAGCAGCTCCGGACAGTTTGCCAATGAGCAGTTCTTC. It codes for CASSSGQFANEQFF.

The rearrangement links TRBV9 to TRBJ2-7; D is uncertain. The V end was cut by 0 bases, the J end by 7 bases, with 14 bases between. The CDR3 runs 14 residues. Per the germline V gene, CDR1 is SGDLS and CDR2 is YYNGEE. The CDR3 DNA reads TGTGCCAGCAGCGTAGCCCTAGTGCCCAATGAGCAGTACTTC. Its translation is CASSVALVPNEQYF.

This clonotype came up many times. In DNA form, the CDR3 reads TGCAGTGCCCGGGGGCCCAGCAATCAGCCCCAGCATTTT. Translating it yields CSARGPSNQPQHF. The rearrangement joins TRBV20-1 to TRBJ1-5; D is perhaps TRBD1 (6 bases). The germline gives CDR1 DFQATT, CDR2 SNEGSKA (reference sequence). V was pared by 6 bases and J by 1 base, with 10 bases between. This CDR3 has 13 residues.

This clonotype occurred many times. The CDR3 is CASGFTGETQYF. In DNA, the CDR3 is TGTGCTAGTGGTTTTACAGGGGAGACCCAGTACTTC. J is TRBJ2-5 and V is TRBV12-5, with D perhaps TRBD1 (6 bases). V was cut by 3 bases and J by 5 bases, with 7 bases left in between. Germline V CDR1 and CDR2: LGHNT, FRNRAP. CDR3 length equals 12 residues.

This rearrangement joins TRBV20-1 to TRBJ2-2; D is ambiguous. Germline assignment: CDR1 DFQATT and CDR2 SNEGSKA (reference sequence). The CDR3 has 13 residues. V was pared by 3 bases and J by 5 bases, with 10 bases between. CDR3 in amino acids: CSARPVQTGELFF. CDR3 DNA sequence: TGCAGTGCTAGGCCCGTACAGACCGGGGAGCTGTTTTTT.

The chain employs TRBV6-1 and TRBJ2-6, with D possibly being TRBD1 (6 bases). The V gene's germline CDR1 is MNHNS and CDR2 SASEGT. V lost 4 bases and J 0 bases, leaving 10 bases between the germline ends. The CDR3 is 16 amino acids. The CDR3 loop is CASSVTGGSGANVLTF. The CDR3 DNA reads TGTGCCAGCAGTGTGACAGGAGGCTCTGGGGCCAACGTCCTGACTTTC.

This clonotype was recorded at least ten times. The CDR3 sequence is CASSIKSGRVPLRETQYF. In DNA, the CDR3 is TGTGCCAGTAGTATTAAAAGCGGGAGAGTCCCACTGAGGGAGACCCAGTACTTC. V usage is TRBV19 and J usage is TRBJ2-5; 8 bases fit TRBD2. The CDR3 runs 18 residues. CDR1 LNHDA and CDR2 SQIVND come from the germline V gene (reference sequence). The ends lost 3 bases at V and 5 bases at J; junction bases unmatched: 17.

This clonotype was counted ten times or more. The chain couples TRBV9 to TRBJ1-1; no firm D call. There are 17 residues in the CDR3. In germline, CDR1 is SGDLS, CDR2 YYNGEE. Deletions cut 0 bases from V and 1 base from J, with 16 bases between. The CDR3 sequence is CASSVEGRPRPNTEAFF. CDR3 nucleotide sequence: TGTGCCAGCAGCGTAGAGGGCAGACCCAGACCGAACACTGAAGCTTTCTTT.

The chain recombines TRBV7-6 with TRBJ2-7, with TRBD1 identical over 10 bases. The CDR3 loop spans 13 amino acids. CDR1 SGHVS and CDR2 FNYEAQ come from the germline V gene. CDR3 nucleotide sequence: TGTGCTAGAGCGACAGGGGGCCCGTACGAGCAGTACTTC. As protein: CARATGGPYEQYF.

In its sample, this clonotype was seen many times. The V call is TRBV29-1, the J call TRBJ2-7, with D possibly being TRBD2 (5 bases). The V end was cut by 5 bases, the J end by 3 bases, with 14 bases between. This CDR3 is 13 amino acids long. Germline V gene lookup returns CDR1 SQVTM and CDR2 ANQGSEA. CDR3 region: CSVSSGAHYEQYF. The CDR3 nucleotides are TGCAGCGTTTCGAGCGGAGCCCACTACGAGCAGTACTTC.

The V call is TRBV29-1, the J call TRBJ2-7; perhaps TRBD1 as D (6 bases). V was pared by 7 bases and J by 7 bases, with 26 bases between. Germline values: CDR1 SQVTM, CDR2 ANQGSEA. The CDR3 length is 15 residues. CDR3 amino acids: CSAEQPQQGVDEQYF. CDR3 bases: TGCAGCGCGGAACAACCTCAACAGGGTGTGGATGAGCAGTACTTC.

There are a few counts of this clonotype. The chain combines TRBV29-1 with TRBJ1-5; 7 bases fit TRBD1. The germline V gene has CDR1 SQVTM and CDR2 ANQGSEA. CDR3 length: 12 residues. V gave up 8 bases and J gave up 5 bases; unmatched junction bases: 6. CDR3 coding DNA: TGCAGCCAAGGGGGCGCCGATCAGCCCCAGCATTTT. Amino acids: CSQGGADQPQHF.

V is TRBV7-8 and J is TRBJ1-1; no firm D call. Germline V gene data show CDR1 as SGHVS and CDR2 as FQNEAQ. The length of the CDR3 is 13 residues. The V gene lost 0 bases and the J gene lost 8 bases, with 10 bases spanning the gap. CDR3 sequence: CASSLAPTREAFF. The CDR3 DNA reads TGTGCCAGCAGCTTAGCTCCGACCCGAGAAGCTTTCTTT. The full variable domain, completed using reference TRBV7-8 and TRBJ1-1, is GAGVSQSPRYKVAKRGQDVALRCDPISGHVSLFWYQQALGQGPEFLTYFQNEAQLDKSGLPSDRFFAERPEGSVSTLKIQRTQQEDSAVYLCASSLAPTREAFFGQGTRLTVV.

Concerning this clonotype itself: This likely comes from a read error, as the CDR3 has no conserved phenylalanine or tryptophan at its end. The chain couples TRBV7-9 to TRBJ1-1, with D unclear. Germline V gene lookup returns CDR1 SEHNR and CDR2 FQNEAQ (reference sequence). V was shortened by 8 bases and J by 5 bases, with 18 bases between the two germline ends. The length of the CDR3 is 14 residues. The DNA of the CDR3 is TGTGCCAGCTCCCAACGGGCAGGCGGGACTGAAGCTTTCTCT. Translated, it gives CASSQRAGGTEAFS.